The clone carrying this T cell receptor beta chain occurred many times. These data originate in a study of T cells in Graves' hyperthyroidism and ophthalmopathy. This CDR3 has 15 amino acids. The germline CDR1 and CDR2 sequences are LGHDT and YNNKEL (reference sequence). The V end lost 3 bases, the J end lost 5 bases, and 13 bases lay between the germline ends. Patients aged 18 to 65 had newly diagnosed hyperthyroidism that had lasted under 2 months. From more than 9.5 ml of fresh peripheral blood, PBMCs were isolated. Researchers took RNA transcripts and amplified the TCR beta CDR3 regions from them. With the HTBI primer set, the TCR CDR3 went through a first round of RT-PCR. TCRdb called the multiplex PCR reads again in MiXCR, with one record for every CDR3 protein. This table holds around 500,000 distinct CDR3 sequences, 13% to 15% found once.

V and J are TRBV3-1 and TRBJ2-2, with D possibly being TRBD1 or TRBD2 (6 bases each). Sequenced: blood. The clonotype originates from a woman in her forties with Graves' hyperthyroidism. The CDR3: CASSHAGGRTGELFF. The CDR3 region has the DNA TGTGCCAGCAGCCATGCTGGGGGGCGGACCGGGGAGCTGTTTTTT.